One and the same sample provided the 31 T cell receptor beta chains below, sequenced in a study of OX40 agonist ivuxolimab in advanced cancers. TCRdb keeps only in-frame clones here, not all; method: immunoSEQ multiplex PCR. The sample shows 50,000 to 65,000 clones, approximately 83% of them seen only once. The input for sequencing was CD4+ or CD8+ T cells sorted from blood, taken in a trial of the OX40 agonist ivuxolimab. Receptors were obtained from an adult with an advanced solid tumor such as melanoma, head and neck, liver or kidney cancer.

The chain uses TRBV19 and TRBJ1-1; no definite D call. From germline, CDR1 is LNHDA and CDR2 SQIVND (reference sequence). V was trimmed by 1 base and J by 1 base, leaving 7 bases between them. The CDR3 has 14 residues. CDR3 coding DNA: TGTGCCAGTAGTATAGGAGGAGGGAACACTGAAGCTTTCTTT. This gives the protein CASSIGGGNTEAFF.

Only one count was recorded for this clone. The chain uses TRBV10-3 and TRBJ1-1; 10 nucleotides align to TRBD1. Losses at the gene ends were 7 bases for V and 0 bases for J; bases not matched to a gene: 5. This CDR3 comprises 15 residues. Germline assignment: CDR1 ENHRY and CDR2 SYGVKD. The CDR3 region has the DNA TGTGCCATCACGGGGGGGACAGGGGTGAACACTGAAGCTTTCTTT. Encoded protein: CAITGGTGVNTEAFF.

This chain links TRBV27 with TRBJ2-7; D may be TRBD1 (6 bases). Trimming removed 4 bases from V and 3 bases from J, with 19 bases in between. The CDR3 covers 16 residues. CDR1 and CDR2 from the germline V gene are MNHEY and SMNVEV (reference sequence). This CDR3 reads CASSSHLGQTVYEQYF. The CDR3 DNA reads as TGTGCCAGCAGTTCCCACTTGGGACAAACAGTCTACGAGCAGTACTTC.

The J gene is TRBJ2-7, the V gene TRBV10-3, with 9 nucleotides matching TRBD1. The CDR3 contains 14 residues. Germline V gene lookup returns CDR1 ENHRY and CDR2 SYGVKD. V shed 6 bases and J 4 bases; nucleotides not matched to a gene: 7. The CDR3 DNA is TGTGCCATCAGGAATACAGGGGGCGCGTACGAGCAGTACTTC. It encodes CAIRNTGGAYEQYF.

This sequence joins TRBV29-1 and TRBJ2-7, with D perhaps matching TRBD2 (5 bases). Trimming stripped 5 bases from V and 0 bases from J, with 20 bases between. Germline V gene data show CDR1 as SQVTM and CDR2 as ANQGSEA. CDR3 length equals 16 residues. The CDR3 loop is CSVRGVGGSSSYEQYF. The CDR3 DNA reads TGCAGCGTTCGGGGAGTGGGCGGGTCAAGCTCCTACGAGCAGTACTTC.

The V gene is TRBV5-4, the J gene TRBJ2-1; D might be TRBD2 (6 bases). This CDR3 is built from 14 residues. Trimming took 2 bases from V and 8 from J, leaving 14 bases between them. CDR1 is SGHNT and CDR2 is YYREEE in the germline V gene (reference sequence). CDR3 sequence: CASSFQLAAHEQFF. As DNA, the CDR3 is TGTGCCAGCAGCTTTCAACTAGCAGCCCATGAGCAGTTCTTC.

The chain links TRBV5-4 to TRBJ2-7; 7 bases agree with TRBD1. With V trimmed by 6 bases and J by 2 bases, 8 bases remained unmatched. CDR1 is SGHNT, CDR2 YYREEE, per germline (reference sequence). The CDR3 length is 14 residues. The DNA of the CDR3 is TGTGCCAGCACACGGGACAGAGTAGCCTACGAGCAGTACTTC. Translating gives CASTRDRVAYEQYF.

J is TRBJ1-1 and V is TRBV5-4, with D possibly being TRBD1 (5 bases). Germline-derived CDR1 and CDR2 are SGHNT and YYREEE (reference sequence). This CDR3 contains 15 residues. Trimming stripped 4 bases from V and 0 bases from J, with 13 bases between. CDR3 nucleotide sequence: TGTGCCAGCAGCGCGGGACGAGCCATGAACACTGAAGCTTTCTTT. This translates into CASSAGRAMNTEAFF.

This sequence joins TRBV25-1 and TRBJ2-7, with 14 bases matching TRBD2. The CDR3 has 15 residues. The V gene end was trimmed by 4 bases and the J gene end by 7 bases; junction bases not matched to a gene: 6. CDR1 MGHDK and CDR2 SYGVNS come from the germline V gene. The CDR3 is CASSGGTSGSDEQYF. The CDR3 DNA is TGTGCCAGCAGTGGGGGGACTAGCGGGAGTGATGAGCAGTACTTC.

The CDR3 loop is CAISDAGGRETQYF. CDR3 bases: TGTGCCATCAGTGATGCCGGGGGGCGGGAGACCCAGTACTTC. V is TRBV10-3 and J is TRBJ2-5; tentative D call: TRBD2 (7 bases). Per germline, CDR1 ENHRY and CDR2 SYGVKD. Trimming pared 3 bases from V and 5 bases from J, leaving 13 bases between. This CDR3 spans 14 amino acids.

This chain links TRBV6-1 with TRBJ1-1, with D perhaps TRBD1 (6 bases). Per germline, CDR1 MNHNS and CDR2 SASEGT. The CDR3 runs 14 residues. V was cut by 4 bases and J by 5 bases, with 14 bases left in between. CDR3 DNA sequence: TGTGCCAGCAGTGTCCGAGGGGGTCTAACTGAAGCTTTCTTT. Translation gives CASSVRGGLTEAFF.

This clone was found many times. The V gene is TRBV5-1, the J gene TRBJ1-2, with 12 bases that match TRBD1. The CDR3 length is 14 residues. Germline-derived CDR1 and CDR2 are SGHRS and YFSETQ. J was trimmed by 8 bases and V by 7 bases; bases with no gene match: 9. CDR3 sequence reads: CASHDRDRGPGYTF. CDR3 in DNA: TGCGCCAGCCATGACCGGGACAGGGGGCCGGGCTACACCTTC.

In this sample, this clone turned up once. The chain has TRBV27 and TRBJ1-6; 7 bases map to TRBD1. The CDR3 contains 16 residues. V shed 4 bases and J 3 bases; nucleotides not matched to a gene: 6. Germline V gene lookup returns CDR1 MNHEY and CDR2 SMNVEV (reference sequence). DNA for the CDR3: TGTGCCAGCAGTTCCACGGGACAGATCTATAATTCACCCCTCCACTTT. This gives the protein CASSSTGQIYNSPLHF.

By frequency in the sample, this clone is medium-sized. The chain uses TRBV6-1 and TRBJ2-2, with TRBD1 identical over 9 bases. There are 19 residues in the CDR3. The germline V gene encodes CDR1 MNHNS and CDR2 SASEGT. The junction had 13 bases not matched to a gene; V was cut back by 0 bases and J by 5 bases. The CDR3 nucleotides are TGTGCCAGCAGTGAAGCCCTGGGCAGGGGGACAGGGAGTACCGGGGAGCTGTTTTTT. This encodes CASSEALGRGTGSTGELFF.

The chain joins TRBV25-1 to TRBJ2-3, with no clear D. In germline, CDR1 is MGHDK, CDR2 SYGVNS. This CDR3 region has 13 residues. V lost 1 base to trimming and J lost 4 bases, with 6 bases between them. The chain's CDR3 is CASSESGPDTQYF. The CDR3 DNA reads TGTGCCAGCAGTGAATCCGGACCAGATACGCAGTATTTT.

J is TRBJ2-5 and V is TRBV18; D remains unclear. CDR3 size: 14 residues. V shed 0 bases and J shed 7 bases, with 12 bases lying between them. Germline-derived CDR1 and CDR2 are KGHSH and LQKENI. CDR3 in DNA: TGTGCCAGCTCACCACCAGCACTCGTGGGGACCCAGTACTTC. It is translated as CASSPPALVGTQYF.

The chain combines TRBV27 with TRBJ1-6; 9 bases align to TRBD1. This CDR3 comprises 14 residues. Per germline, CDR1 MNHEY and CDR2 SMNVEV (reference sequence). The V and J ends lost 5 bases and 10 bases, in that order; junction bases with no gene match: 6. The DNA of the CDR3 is TGTGCCAGCAGTACCTCGACAGGGGGATCACCCCTCCACTTT. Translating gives CASSTSTGGSPLHF.

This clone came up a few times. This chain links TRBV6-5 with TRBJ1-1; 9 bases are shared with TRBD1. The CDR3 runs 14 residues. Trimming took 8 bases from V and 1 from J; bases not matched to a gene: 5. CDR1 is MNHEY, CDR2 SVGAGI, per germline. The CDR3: CASFRDRENTEAFF. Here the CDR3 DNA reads TGTGCCAGCTTCCGGGACAGGGAGAACACTGAAGCTTTCTTT.

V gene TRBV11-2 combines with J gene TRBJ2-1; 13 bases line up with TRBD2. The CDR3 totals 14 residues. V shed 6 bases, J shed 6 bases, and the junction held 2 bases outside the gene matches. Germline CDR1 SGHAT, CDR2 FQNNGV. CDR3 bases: TGTGCCAGCAGGAGACTAGCGGGGGGCAATGAGCAGTTCTTC. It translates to CASRRLAGGNEQFF.

The CDR3 sequence: CATSTRQGYEQYF. The CDR3, as DNA: TGTGCCACCAGCACCCGACAGGGCTACGAGCAGTACTTC. The rearrangement uses TRBV15 and TRBJ2-7; 7 bases align to TRBD1. There are 13 residues in the CDR3. J lost 3 bases, V lost 4 bases, and 3 bases had no gene match. Germline V gene sequence: CDR1 LNHNV, CDR2 YYDKDF (reference sequence). Together with reference TRBV15 and TRBJ2-7, the CDR3 gives the full variable domain: DAMVIQNPRYQVTQFGKPVTLSCSQTLNHNVMYWYQQKSSQAPKLLFHYYDKDFNNEADTPDNFQSRRPNTSFCFLDIRSPGLGDTAMYLCATSTRQGYEQYFGPGTRLTVT.

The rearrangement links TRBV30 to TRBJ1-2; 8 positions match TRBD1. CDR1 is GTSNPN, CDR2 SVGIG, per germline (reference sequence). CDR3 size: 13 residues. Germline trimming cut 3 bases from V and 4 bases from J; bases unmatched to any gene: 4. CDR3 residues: CAWSQGQVYGYTF. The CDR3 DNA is TGTGCCTGGAGCCAGGGACAGGTCTATGGCTACACCTTC.

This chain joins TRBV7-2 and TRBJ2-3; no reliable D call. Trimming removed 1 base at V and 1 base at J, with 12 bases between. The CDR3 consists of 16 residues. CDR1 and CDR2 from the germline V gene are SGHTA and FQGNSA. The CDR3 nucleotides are TGTGCCAGCAGCTTAGGGGTGGGAAAGGGCACAGATACGCAGTATTTT. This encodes CASSLGVGKGTDTQYF.

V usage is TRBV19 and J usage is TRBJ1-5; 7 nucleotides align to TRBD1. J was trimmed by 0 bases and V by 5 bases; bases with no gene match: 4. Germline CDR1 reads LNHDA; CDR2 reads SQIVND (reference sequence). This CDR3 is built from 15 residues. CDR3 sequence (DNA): TGTGCCAGTAGTGACAGGGCTTATAGCAATCAGCCCCAGCATTTT. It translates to CASSDRAYSNQPQHF.

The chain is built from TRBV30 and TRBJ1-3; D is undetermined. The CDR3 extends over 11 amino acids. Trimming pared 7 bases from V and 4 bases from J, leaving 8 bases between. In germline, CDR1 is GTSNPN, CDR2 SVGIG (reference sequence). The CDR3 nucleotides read TGTGCCTCCACGCGGGGAAACACCATATATTTT. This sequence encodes CASTRGNTIYF.

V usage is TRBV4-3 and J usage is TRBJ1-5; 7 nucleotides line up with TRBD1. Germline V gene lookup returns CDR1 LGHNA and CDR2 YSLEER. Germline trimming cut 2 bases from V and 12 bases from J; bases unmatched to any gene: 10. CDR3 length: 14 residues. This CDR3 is CASSQSTGIPIQHF. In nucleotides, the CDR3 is TGCGCCAGCAGCCAATCGACAGGGATCCCTATCCAGCATTTT.

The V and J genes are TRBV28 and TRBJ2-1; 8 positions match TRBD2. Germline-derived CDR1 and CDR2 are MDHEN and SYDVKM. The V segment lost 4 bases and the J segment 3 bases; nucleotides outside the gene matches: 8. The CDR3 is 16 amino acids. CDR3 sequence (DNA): TGTGCCAGCAGTTCCTTACTAGCGGAGGTCTACAATGAGCAGTTCTTC. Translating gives CASSSLLAEVYNEQFF.

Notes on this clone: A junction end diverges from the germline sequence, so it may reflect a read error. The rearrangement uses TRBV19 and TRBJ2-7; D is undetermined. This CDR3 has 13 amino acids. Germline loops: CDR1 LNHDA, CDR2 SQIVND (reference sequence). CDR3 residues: CASSILLRSPGGF. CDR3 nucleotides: TGTGCCAGTAGTATCCTCCTTCGTTCCCCTGGTGGCTTC.

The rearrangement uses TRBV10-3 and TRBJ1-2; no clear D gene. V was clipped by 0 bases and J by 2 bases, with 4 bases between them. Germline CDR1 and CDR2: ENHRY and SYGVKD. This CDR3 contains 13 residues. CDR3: CAISESGNYGYTF. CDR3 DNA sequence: TGTGCCATCAGTGAGTCAGGAAACTATGGCTACACCTTC.

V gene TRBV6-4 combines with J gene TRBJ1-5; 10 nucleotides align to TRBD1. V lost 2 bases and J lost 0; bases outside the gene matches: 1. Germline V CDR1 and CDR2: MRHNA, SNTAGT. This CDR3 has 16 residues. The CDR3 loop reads CASSDGTGDSNQPQHF. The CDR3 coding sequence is TGTGCCAGCAGTGACGGGACAGGGGATAGCAATCAGCCCCAGCATTTT.

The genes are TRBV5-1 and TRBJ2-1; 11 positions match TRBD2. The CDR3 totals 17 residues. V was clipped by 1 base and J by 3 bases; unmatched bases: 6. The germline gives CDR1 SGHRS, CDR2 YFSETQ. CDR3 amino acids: CASSLPQTSGGYNEQFF. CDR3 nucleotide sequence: TGCGCCAGCAGCTTGCCCCAAACTAGCGGGGGCTACAATGAGCAGTTCTTC. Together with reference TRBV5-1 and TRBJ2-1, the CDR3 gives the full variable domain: KAGVTQTPRYLIKTRGQQVTLSCSPISGHRSVSWYQQTPGQGLQFLFEYFSETQRNKGNFPGRFSGRQFSNSRSEMNVSTLELGDSALYLCASSLPQTSGGYNEQFFGPGTRLTVL.

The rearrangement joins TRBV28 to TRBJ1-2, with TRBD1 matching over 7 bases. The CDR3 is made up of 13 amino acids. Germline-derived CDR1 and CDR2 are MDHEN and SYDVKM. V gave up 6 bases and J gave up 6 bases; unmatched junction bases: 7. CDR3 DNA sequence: TGTGCCAGCAGGGCGACAGGGTCACATGGCTACACCTTC. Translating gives CASRATGSHGYTF.